Listed here are 26 T cell receptor beta chains from one sample, sequenced in a study of T cells in Graves' hyperthyroidism and ophthalmopathy. RNA transcripts gave rise to amplified TCR beta CDR3 regions. HTBI primers were the set used in a first-round RT-PCR of the TCR CDR3. TCRdb independently ran MiXCR on the multiplex PCR reads; one entry per CDR3 protein. The sample lists about 380,000 distinct CDR3 sequences, roughly 20% occurring once. The source material was blood. The receptors derive from a man aged 18 to 29 with Graves' ophthalmopathy.

With regard to this clonotype: A much larger clonotype is one base distant, so this may be a read error. This chain uses TRBV2 with TRBJ1-2, with TRBD1 matching over 10 bases. Looked up from germline, CDR1 is SNHLY and CDR2 is FYNNEI. This CDR3 comprises 14 residues. DNA of the CDR3: TGTGCCTGCAGAGGACAGGGGGGGGTCTATGGCTACACCTTC. Translated, it gives CACRGQGGVYGYTF.

This clonotype appeared a few times. Being one base from a much bigger clone, this may be a read error. The chain joins TRBV28 to TRBJ2-7; D might be TRBD1 or TRBD2, each matching 5 bases. The V gene's germline CDR1 is MDHEN and CDR2 SYDVKM. The CDR3 has 13 residues. The CDR3 nucleotides read TGTGCCAGCAGTGCCGGGACCTCCTGCGAGCAGTACTTC. Translation: CASSAGTSCEQYF.

For this clonotype: One junction end disagrees with the germline gene, perhaps due to a read error. The V call is TRBV19, the J call TRBJ2-1, with TRBD1 as a possible D gene (5 bases). Per the germline V gene, CDR1 is LNHDA and CDR2 is SQIVND (reference sequence). The CDR3 is 13 residues long. The CDR3 DNA follows: TGTCCCAGGGAAATACCGATTATACATGAGCAGTTCTTC. It yields the protein CPREIPIIHEQFF.

This clonotype was seen repeatedly, ten times or more. V usage is TRBV29-1 and J usage is TRBJ2-1; D is perhaps TRBD2 (5 bases). Trimming left V 5 bases short and J 5 bases short, with 13 bases between. The CDR3 consists of 13 residues. CDR1 is SQVTM, CDR2 ANQGSEA, per germline. CDR3 loop: CSVRETKNNEQFF. The DNA of the CDR3 is TGCAGCGTTAGAGAGACTAAAAACAATGAGCAGTTCTTC.

This clonotype was counted at least ten times. This chain connects TRBV5-1 to TRBJ1-1; D is uncertain. This CDR3 contains 14 residues. The germline CDR1 and CDR2 sequences are SGHRS and YFSETQ. The V end lost 4 bases, the J end lost 5 bases, and 15 bases lay between the germline ends. The CDR3 DNA reads TGCGCCAGCAGCCCGCGGGGAGGATTGACTGAAGCTTTCTTT. Its protein is CASSPRGGLTEAFF.

This clonotype has ten or more counts. This rearrangement joins TRBV11-2 to TRBJ1-1, with TRBD1 as a possible D gene (6 bases). The length of the CDR3 is 13 residues. Looked up from germline, CDR1 is SGHAT and CDR2 is FQNNGV. V was shortened by 2 bases and J by 5 bases, with 9 bases between the two germline ends. The CDR3 sequence is CASSLTRGTEAFF. The CDR3 DNA reads as TGTGCCAGCAGCTTAACTAGGGGGACTGAAGCTTTCTTT.

This clonotype was recorded a few times. The V and J genes are TRBV2 and TRBJ1-4; the match to TRBD1 covers 7 bases. From germline, CDR1 is SNHLY and CDR2 FYNNEI. The trim removed 5 bases at V and 4 bases at J, leaving 7 bases unmatched. CDR3 length: 15 residues. The CDR3 spells CASSPRTGLNEKLFF. In nucleotides, the CDR3 is TGTGCCAGCAGTCCCCGGACAGGTCTTAATGAAAAACTGTTTTTT.

Many counts were recorded for this clonotype. CDR3 loop: CASSVTGMNTEAFF. The CDR3 nucleotides read TGTGCCAGCAGCGTGACGGGGATGAACACTGAAGCTTTCTTT. The V and J genes are TRBV6-1 and TRBJ1-1; D gene uncertain. V was trimmed by 6 bases and J by 0 bases, leaving 11 bases between them. This CDR3 has 14 amino acids. Germline loops: CDR1 MNHNS, CDR2 SASEGT.

At least ten counts were recorded for this clonotype. The chain combines TRBV20-1 with TRBJ2-4; no definite D call. Per the germline V gene, CDR1 is DFQATT and CDR2 is SNEGSKA (reference sequence). V lost 3 bases to trimming and J lost 0 bases, with 12 bases between them. The CDR3 sequence is 15 residues long. The CDR3, as DNA: TGCAGTGCTAGTGTGGGCCTATTAGCCAAAAACATTCAGTACTTC. Translating it yields CSASVGLLAKNIQYF.

This clonotype was found many times. CDR3: CASSRTTGGYGYTF. DNA for the CDR3: TGTGCCAGCAGCCGGACGACAGGGGGCTATGGCTACACCTTC. The rearrangement joins TRBV11-3 to TRBJ1-2, with 9 bases lining up with TRBD1. The germline gives CDR1 SGHNT, CDR2 YENEEA. The CDR3 consists of 14 residues. Unmatched junction bases numbered 5, after V lost 5 bases and J lost 4 bases.

There are many counts of this clonotype. This chain connects TRBV28 to TRBJ2-5, with a weak D call TRBD1 (6 bases). Germline V gene sequence: CDR1 MDHEN, CDR2 SYDVKM. The CDR3 runs to 15 residues. V lost 9 bases, J lost 2 bases, and 19 bases lay in between. The CDR3 sequence: CASSSSRQVQETQYF. CDR3 nucleotide sequence: TGTGCCAGTTCTTCATCGAGACAGGTACAAGAGACCCAGTACTTC. Combining the CDR3 with reference TRBV28 and TRBJ2-5 gives the whole variable domain DVKVTQSSRYLVKRTGEKVFLECVQDMDHENMFWYRQDPGLGLRLIYFSYDVKMKEKGDIPEGYSVSREKKERFSLILESASTNQTSMYLCASSSSRQVQETQYFGPGTRLLVL.

This clonotype was recorded many times. The chain employs TRBV12-3 or TRBV12-4 and TRBJ1-6, with a possible D match to TRBD1 (5 bases). V was pared by 0 bases and J by 7 bases, with 7 bases between. CDR3 length equals 14 residues. CDR3 nucleotide sequence: TGTGCCAGCAGTTTAGCGCCAGGGAATTCACCCCTCCACTTT. Its protein is CASSLAPGNSPLHF.

This clonotype was observed at least ten times. The V call is TRBV6-1, the J call TRBJ1-2, with D uncertain. This CDR3 spans 15 amino acids. Germline CDR1 and CDR2: MNHNS and SASEGT. V was pared by 0 bases and J by 3 bases, with 11 bases between. The CDR3 is CASSEATTWDYGYTF. DNA for the CDR3: TGTGCCAGCAGTGAAGCAACTACATGGGACTATGGCTACACCTTC.

This clonotype appeared many times. The chain employs TRBV7-9 and TRBJ1-1, with a possible D match to TRBD1 (5 bases). The V and J ends lost 4 bases and 4 bases respectively, with 13 bases between them. The length of the CDR3 is 14 residues. Germline V gene lookup returns CDR1 SEHNR and CDR2 FQNEAQ (reference sequence). DNA for the CDR3: TGTGCCAGCAGCTATAAAGGGGCGGGCACTGAAGCTTTCTTT. Its protein is CASSYKGAGTEAFF.

This clonotype was observed a handful of times. V gene TRBV9 combines with J gene TRBJ1-4, with a possible D match to TRBD1 (6 bases). The CDR3 runs to 14 residues. Germline CDR1 reads SGDLS; CDR2 reads YYNGEE. V gave up 0 bases and J gave up 8 bases, with 11 bases separating them. The CDR3 DNA reads as TGTGCCAGCAGCGTAGGGGGGCCGGAAGAAAAACTGTTTTTT. Protein: CASSVGGPEEKLFF. Drawing the rest from reference TRBV9 and TRBJ1-4, the complete variable domain is DSGVTQTPKHLITATGQRVTLRCSPRSGDLSVYWYQQSLDQGLQFLIQYYNGEERAKGNILERFSAQQFPDLHSELNLSSLELGDSALYFCASSVGGPEEKLFFGSGTQLSVL.

The chain is built from TRBV2 and TRBJ2-7, with a weak D call TRBD1 (5 bases). Germline V CDR1 and CDR2: SNHLY, FYNNEI. The CDR3 has 13 residues. V lost 5 bases to trimming and J lost 5 bases, with 13 bases between them. In DNA, the CDR3 is TGTGCCAGCAGTACAGGACCGTCAGACGAGCAGTACTTC. This gives the protein CASSTGPSDEQYF.

This clonotype was seen just once. The gene calls are TRBV19 and TRBJ1-2, with D uncertain. The germline V gene has CDR1 LNHDA and CDR2 SQIVND (reference sequence). This CDR3 has 15 residues. Trimming cost V 6 bases and J 4 bases, with 18 bases left between them. CDR3: CASSLGPAPFYGYTF. DNA of the CDR3: TGTGCCAGTAGCCTTGGGCCAGCCCCTTTCTATGGCTACACCTTC.

This clonotype was picked up many times. The genes are TRBV28 and TRBJ1-2, with D unresolved. Deletions cut 3 bases from V and 2 bases from J, with 16 bases between. Per the germline V gene, CDR1 is MDHEN and CDR2 is SYDVKM. The CDR3 loop spans 16 amino acids. The CDR3 here is CASSLSFARKNYGYTF. In DNA, the CDR3 is TGTGCCAGCAGTTTGAGTTTCGCCAGGAAAAACTATGGCTACACCTTC.

This clonotype was seen many times. The rearrangement joins TRBV24-1 to TRBJ2-2; the D is unclear. Trimming removed 7 bases at V and 5 bases at J, with 4 bases between. Germline CDR1 reads KGHDR; CDR2 reads SFDVKD. There are 11 residues in the CDR3. DNA of the CDR3: TGTGCCACCAGCCGTACCGGGGAGCTGTTTTTT. It codes for CATSRTGELFF.

In its sample, this clonotype was seen many times. The V call is TRBV11-2, the J call TRBJ2-4; 13 positions agree with TRBD2. The length of the CDR3 is 18 residues. From germline, CDR1 is SGHAT and CDR2 FQNNGV. After removal of 5 bases from V and 0 bases from J, the junction contained 7 bases not matched to a gene. The CDR3 protein is CASSPGLAGILAKNIQYF. CDR3 coding DNA: TGTGCCAGCAGCCCGGGACTAGCGGGGATCCTAGCCAAAAACATTCAGTACTTC.

This clonotype showed up just a few times. This chain uses TRBV6-2 or TRBV6-3 with TRBJ2-1; 11 bases are shared with TRBD2. J was trimmed by 0 bases and V by 7 bases; bases with no gene match: 5. Looked up from germline, CDR1 is MNHEY and CDR2 is SVGEGT. This CDR3 is 16 amino acids long. CDR3 in amino acids: CASMGTSGRSYNEQFF. The DNA of the CDR3 is TGTGCCAGCATGGGGACTAGCGGTCGCTCCTACAATGAGCAGTTCTTC.

This clonotype came up many times. This rearrangement joins TRBV13 to TRBJ1-4; D is possibly TRBD1 (5 bases). Trimming removed 4 bases from V and 8 bases from J, with 11 bases in between. In germline, CDR1 is PRHDT, CDR2 FYEKMQ (reference sequence). This CDR3 region has 13 residues. The DNA for the CDR3 is TGTGCCAGCAGCTCCGGGCCAGGGGAAAAACTGTTTTTT. This encodes CASSSGPGEKLFF.

This clonotype occurred many times. CDR3 sequence: CASSAGMGTEAFF. In nucleotides, the CDR3 is TGCGCCAGCAGTGCAGGAATGGGCACTGAAGCTTTCTTT. The rearrangement links TRBV10-1 to TRBJ1-1, with D unresolved. CDR3 length: 13 amino acids. CDR1 is WNHNN, CDR2 SYGVQD, per germline (reference sequence). V was trimmed by 4 bases and J by 4 bases, leaving 10 bases between them.

This clonotype was found a few times. V and J are TRBV29-1 and TRBJ1-1, with D tentatively TRBD1 (6 bases). Germline lookup yields CDR1 SQVTM and CDR2 ANQGSEA. The CDR3 covers 10 residues. The V end was cut by 6 bases, the J end by 8 bases, with 10 bases between. CDR3 nucleotides: TGCAGCGTCCCGACAGGAGAAGCTTTCTTT. Protein sequence: CSVPTGEAFF. The whole variable domain, remainder taken from reference TRBV29-1 and TRBJ1-1, is SAVISQKPSRDICQRGTSLTIQCQVDSQVTMMFWYRQQPGQSLTLIATANQGSEATYESGFVIDKFPISRPNLTFSTLTVSNMSPEDSSIYLCSVPTGEAFFGQGTRLTVV.

The chain is built from TRBV9 and TRBJ2-1, with 8 bases that match TRBD1. Losses at the gene ends were 3 bases for V and 10 bases for J; bases not matched to a gene: 6. Germline V lookup: CDR1 SGDLS, CDR2 YYNGEE. The CDR3 sequence is 13 residues long. CDR3 in amino acids: CASSDRQGKEQFF. DNA of the CDR3: TGTGCCAGCAGCGACAGACAGGGGAAAGAGCAGTTCTTC.

The chain couples TRBV6-1 to TRBJ1-3; D is undetermined. Germline CDR1 is MNHNS and CDR2 is SASEGT. This CDR3 comprises 13 residues. V lost 6 bases and J lost 1, with 7 bases in between. This chain's CDR3 is CASRRGSGNTIYF. In DNA form, the CDR3 reads TGTGCCAGCAGACGGGGTTCTGGAAACACCATATATTTT.